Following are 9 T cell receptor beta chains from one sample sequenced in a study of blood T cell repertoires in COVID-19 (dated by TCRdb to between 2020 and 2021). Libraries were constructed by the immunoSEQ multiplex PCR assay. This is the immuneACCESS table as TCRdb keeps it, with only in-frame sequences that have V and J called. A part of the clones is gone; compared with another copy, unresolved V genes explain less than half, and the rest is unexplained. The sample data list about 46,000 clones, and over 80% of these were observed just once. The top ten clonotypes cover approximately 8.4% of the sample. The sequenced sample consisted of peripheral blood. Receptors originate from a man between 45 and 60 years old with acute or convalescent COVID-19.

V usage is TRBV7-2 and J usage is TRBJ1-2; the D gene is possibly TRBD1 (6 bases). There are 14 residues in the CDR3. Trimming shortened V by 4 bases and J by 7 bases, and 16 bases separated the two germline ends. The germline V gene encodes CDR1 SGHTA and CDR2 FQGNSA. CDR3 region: CASSSPDRPGGYTF. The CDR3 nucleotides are TGTGCCAGCAGCTCCCCGGACAGACCGGGTGGCTACACCTTC.

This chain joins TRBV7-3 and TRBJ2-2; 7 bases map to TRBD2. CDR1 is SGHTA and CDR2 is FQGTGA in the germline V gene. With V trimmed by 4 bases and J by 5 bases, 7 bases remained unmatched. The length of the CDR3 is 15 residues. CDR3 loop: CASSSGLVQTGELFF. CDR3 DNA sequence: TGTGCCAGCAGCTCCGGACTAGTACAAACCGGGGAGCTGTTTTTT.

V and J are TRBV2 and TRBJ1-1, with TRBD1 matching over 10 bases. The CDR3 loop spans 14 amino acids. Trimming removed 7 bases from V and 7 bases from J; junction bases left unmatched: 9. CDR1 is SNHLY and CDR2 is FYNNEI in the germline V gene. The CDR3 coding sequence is TGTGCCAGCAAACGACAGGGGGCGCGGAGTGAAGCTTTCTTT. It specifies CASKRQGARSEAFF.

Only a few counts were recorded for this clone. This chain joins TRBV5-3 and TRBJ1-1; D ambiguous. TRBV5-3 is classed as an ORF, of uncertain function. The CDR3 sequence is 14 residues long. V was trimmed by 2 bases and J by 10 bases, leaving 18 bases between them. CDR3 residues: CARSFKVSPLGAFF. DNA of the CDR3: TGTGCCAGAAGCTTTAAAGTATCCCCACTCGGAGCTTTCTTT.

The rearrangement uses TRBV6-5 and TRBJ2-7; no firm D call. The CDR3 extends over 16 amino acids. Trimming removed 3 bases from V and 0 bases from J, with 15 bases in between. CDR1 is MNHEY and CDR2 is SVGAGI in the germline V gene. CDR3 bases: TGTGCCAGCAGTTATGATGTGACTCGTAGCTCCTACGAGCAGTACTTC. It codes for CASSYDVTRSSYEQYF.

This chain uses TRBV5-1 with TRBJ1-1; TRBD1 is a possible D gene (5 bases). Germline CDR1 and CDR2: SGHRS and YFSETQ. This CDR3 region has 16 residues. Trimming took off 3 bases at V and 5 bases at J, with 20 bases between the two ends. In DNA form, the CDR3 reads TGCGCCAGCAGCTCGGGTCCAGGGTTCGCGGGGACTGAAGCTTTCTTT. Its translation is CASSSGPGFAGTEAFF. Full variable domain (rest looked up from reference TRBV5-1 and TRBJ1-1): KAGVTQTPRYLIKTRGQQVTLSCSPISGHRSVSWYQQTPGQGLQFLFEYFSETQRNKGNFPGRFSGRQFSNSRSEMNVSTLELGDSALYLCASSSGPGFAGTEAFFGQGTRLTVV.

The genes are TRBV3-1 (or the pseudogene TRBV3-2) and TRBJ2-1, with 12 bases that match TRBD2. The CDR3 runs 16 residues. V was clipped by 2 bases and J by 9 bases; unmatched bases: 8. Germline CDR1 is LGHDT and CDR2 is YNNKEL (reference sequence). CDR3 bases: TGTGCCAGCAGCCAAAGCTCGACTAGCGGGAGTGGTGAGCAGTTCTTC. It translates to CASSQSSTSGSGEQFF.

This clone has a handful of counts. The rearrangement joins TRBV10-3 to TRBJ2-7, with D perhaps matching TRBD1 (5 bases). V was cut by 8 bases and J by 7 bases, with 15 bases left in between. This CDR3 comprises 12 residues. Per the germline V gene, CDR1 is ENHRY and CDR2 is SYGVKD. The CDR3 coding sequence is TGTGCCATCCAAGGGGTAATGGGGGAGCAGTACTTC. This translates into CAIQGVMGEQYF.

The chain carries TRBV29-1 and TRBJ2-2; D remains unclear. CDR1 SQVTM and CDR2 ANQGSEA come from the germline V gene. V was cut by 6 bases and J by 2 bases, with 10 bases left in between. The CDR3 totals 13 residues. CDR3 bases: TGCAGCGTCGTACAGAGAAACACCGGGGAGCTGTTTTTT. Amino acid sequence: CSVVQRNTGELFF.